The rows below give T cell receptor beta chains drawn from one sample of a study of cytomegalovirus exposure and HLA in healthy donors. Produced via immunoSEQ multiplex PCR; TCRdb's table is partial and in-frame only. The table lists 95,000 to 150,000 clones, with 2% to 2.5% in the top ten. Sequenced material: PBMCs. These receptors were obtained from a man in his forties in good health and CMV-seronegative. Each CDR3 is given with its conserved first and last residue. Each record gives: D gene, V gene, J gene, CDR3 DNA, CDR3 protein. A D gene is named only where the DNA matches it firmly.

D gene: -; V gene: TRBV4-3; J gene: TRBJ2-1; CDR3 DNA: TGCGCCAGCAGCCATAGTAGCAGTAACAATGAGCAGTTCTTC; CDR3 protein: CASSHSSSNNEQFF
D gene: TRBD1; V gene: TRBV5-1; J gene: TRBJ2-7; CDR3 DNA: TGCGCCAGCAGCTTGGCCAAAGGGACAGCGGACTACGAGCAGTACTTC; CDR3 protein: CASSLAKGTADYEQYF
D gene: TRBD2; V gene: TRBV5-6; J gene: TRBJ2-1; CDR3 DNA: TGTGCCAGCAGCTTAATAGCGGGAGCCGCCTACAATGAGCAGTTCTTC; CDR3 protein: CASSLIAGAAYNEQFF
D gene: TRBD1; V gene: TRBV2; J gene: TRBJ1-2; CDR3 DNA: TGTGCCAGCAGGAGGGGACAGTCCTCCGACTATGGCTACACCTTC; CDR3 protein: CASRRGQSSDYGYTF
D gene: -; V gene: TRBV7-9; J gene: TRBJ1-3; CDR3 DNA: TGTGCCAGCACCCTGCCAGGGGACTCTGGAAACACCATATATTTT; CDR3 protein: CASTLPGDSGNTIYF
D gene: -; V gene: TRBV7-9; J gene: TRBJ1-1; CDR3 DNA: TGTGCCAGCAGCTTAGAGGGATTAGGGGGCACTGAAGCTTTCTTT; CDR3 protein: CASSLEGLGGTEAFF
D gene: -; V gene: TRBV7-2; J gene: TRBJ2-3; CDR3 DNA: TGTGCCAGCAGCCCCTCCGGGGGCACAGATACGCAGTATTTT; CDR3 protein: CASSPSGGTDTQYF
D gene: -; V gene: TRBV5-1; J gene: TRBJ2-2; CDR3 DNA: TGCGCCAGCAGCTTGGAACAGGGGAGGTCCGGGGAGCTGTTTTTT; CDR3 protein: CASSLEQGRSGELFF
D gene: TRBD2; V gene: TRBV4-3; J gene: TRBJ2-3; CDR3 DNA: TGCGCCAGCAGCCTAACAGAGCGACTAGCGGGAAATACGCAGTATTTT; CDR3 protein: CASSLTERLAGNTQYF
D gene: TRBD2; V gene: TRBV5-1; J gene: TRBJ2-3; CDR3 DNA: TGCGCCAGCAGCTTGGCCGTGAGCGGGAGCTCAGATACGCAGTATTTT; CDR3 protein: CASSLAVSGSSDTQYF
D gene: TRBD2; V gene: TRBV11-3; J gene: TRBJ2-3; CDR3 DNA: TGTGCCAGCAGCTATTTAGCGGGAGGGGCAGATACGCAGTATTTT; CDR3 protein: CASSYLAGGADTQYF
D gene: -; V gene: TRBV7-2; J gene: TRBJ2-3; CDR3 DNA: TGTGCCAGCAGCTCTGACTCTAGCACAGATACGCAGTATTTT; CDR3 protein: CASSSDSSTDTQYF
D gene: TRBD2; V gene: TRBV5-4; J gene: TRBJ2-1; CDR3 DNA: TGTGCCAGCAGCCCTCCCCCTAGCGGAACCTACAATGAGCAGTTCTTC; CDR3 protein: CASSPPPSGTYNEQFF
D gene: TRBD2; V gene: TRBV5-1; J gene: TRBJ2-1; CDR3 DNA: TGCGCCAGCAGCTTCACCGGGACTAGCGGCTACAATGAGCAGTTCTTC; CDR3 protein: CASSFTGTSGYNEQFF
D gene: -; V gene: TRBV5-8; J gene: TRBJ1-3; CDR3 DNA: TGTGCCAGCAGCATGAAAACAGGGACCTCTGGAAACACCATATATTTT; CDR3 protein: CASSMKTGTSGNTIYF
D gene: -; V gene: TRBV28; J gene: TRBJ2-7; CDR3 DNA: TGTGCCAGTACACCCTTACTCCAGGGGGGCAGTACCTACGAGCAGTACTTC; CDR3 protein: CASTPLLQGGSTYEQYF
D gene: TRBD2; V gene: TRBV5-8; J gene: TRBJ2-7; CDR3 DNA: TGTGCCAGCAGTCCCCAGGGGAGGATGGAGCGGGAGAGGTGGCAGTACTTC; CDR3 protein: CASSPQGRMERERWQYF
D gene: -; V gene: TRBV7-2; J gene: TRBJ1-1; CDR3 DNA: TGTGCCAGCAGCTTAGTCCTCGGGCAGGGGTCTGAAGCTTTCTTT; CDR3 protein: CASSLVLGQGSEAFF
D gene: TRBD2; V gene: TRBV5-1; J gene: TRBJ2-5; CDR3 DNA: TGCGCCAGCAGCTTGCTCCAGCGGGAGGGGGAGACCCAGTACTTC; CDR3 protein: CASSLLQREGETQYF
D gene: TRBD1; V gene: TRBV5-6; J gene: TRBJ1-4; CDR3 DNA: TGTGCCAGCAGCTTGTCGGACAGGTTTGGGGAAAAACTGTTTTTT; CDR3 protein: CASSLSDRFGEKLFF
D gene: -; V gene: TRBV18; J gene: TRBJ2-7; CDR3 DNA: TGTGCCAGCTCATCGTTACAGAGCAACGAGCAGTACTTC; CDR3 protein: CASSSLQSNEQYF
D gene: -; V gene: TRBV10-3; J gene: TRBJ1-1; CDR3 DNA: TGTGCCATCAAAGGAGTGAACACTGAAGCTTTCTTT; CDR3 protein: CAIKGVNTEAFF
D gene: TRBD2; V gene: TRBV2; J gene: TRBJ2-3; CDR3 DNA: TGTGCCAGCGGTGGTGCTAGCGGGACCACAGATACGCAGTATTTT; CDR3 protein: CASGGASGTTDTQYF
D gene: TRBD1; V gene: TRBV19; J gene: TRBJ2-2; CDR3 DNA: TGTGCCAGTAGGGACAGGGGGCTCACCGGGGAGCTGTTTTTT; CDR3 protein: CASRDRGLTGELFF
D gene: -; V gene: TRBV7-2; J gene: TRBJ2-7; CDR3 DNA: TGTGCCAGCAGCTTAGCGCATCGATTGAGCTCCTACGAGCAGTACTTC; CDR3 protein: CASSLAHRLSSYEQYF
D gene: -; V gene: TRBV5-1; J gene: TRBJ2-2; CDR3 DNA: TGCGCCAGCAGACTCTTTGACAGGTTCAACACCGGGGAGCTGTTTTTT; CDR3 protein: CASRLFDRFNTGELFF
D gene: TRBD1; V gene: TRBV5-1; J gene: TRBJ2-3; CDR3 DNA: TGCGCCAGCAGCGTGGGGTCCGGTGGGACAGGGGCGTATTTT; CDR3 protein: CASSVGSGGTGAYF
D gene: TRBD1; V gene: TRBV7-7; J gene: TRBJ2-2; CDR3 DNA: TGTGCTAGCAGCTTAGATTCAGGGGGCAAGACAACCGGGGAGCTGTTTTTT; CDR3 protein: CASSLDSGGKTTGELFF
D gene: TRBD1; V gene: TRBV7-6; J gene: TRBJ1-4; CDR3 DNA: TGTGCCAGCAGCCTAGGGACAGGAGGTGGCGAAAAACTGTTTTTT; CDR3 protein: CASSLGTGGGEKLFF
D gene: -; V gene: TRBV10-2; J gene: TRBJ1-3; CDR3 DNA: TGCGCCAGCAGTGAATCGGCTGGAAACACCATATATTTT; CDR3 protein: CASSESAGNTIYF
D gene: TRBD1; V gene: TRBV27; J gene: TRBJ1-2; CDR3 DNA: TGTGCCTGTAAGGGACAGGGTTTTGGCTACACCTTC; CDR3 protein: CACKGQGFGYTF
D gene: TRBD2; V gene: TRBV5-4; J gene: TRBJ2-4; CDR3 DNA: TGTGCCAGCAGCACGGCTAGCGGGTCTCGGGACATTCAGTACTTC; CDR3 protein: CASSTASGSRDIQYF
D gene: -; V gene: TRBV10-3; J gene: TRBJ1-4; CDR3 DNA: TGTGCCATCAGTGAGTCAGGGGCAACTAATGAAAAACTGTTTTTT; CDR3 protein: CAISESGATNEKLFF
D gene: -; V gene: TRBV6-6; J gene: TRBJ2-5; CDR3 DNA: TGTGCCAGCAGTTGGGGAGAAGAGACCCAGTACTTC; CDR3 protein: CASSWGEETQYF
D gene: -; V gene: TRBV9; J gene: TRBJ1-5; CDR3 DNA: TGTGCCAGCAGCGTAGCAGGGGTCAATCAGCCCCAGCATTTT; CDR3 protein: CASSVAGVNQPQHF
D gene: TRBD2; V gene: TRBV5-8; J gene: TRBJ2-3; CDR3 DNA: TGTGCCAGCAGCCGAACGGGGAGCGGGAAGAGGGCAGATACGCAGTATTTT; CDR3 protein: CASSRTGSGKRADTQYF
D gene: TRBD2; V gene: TRBV6-7; J gene: TRBJ2-3; CDR3 DNA: TGTGCCAGCAGTAACAGACTAGCCACAGATACGCAGTATTTT; CDR3 protein: CASSNRLATDTQYF
D gene: TRBD2; V gene: TRBV28; J gene: TRBJ2-7; CDR3 DNA: TGTGCCATATCATTAGCGGGAGCGAGCAACGAGCAGTACTTC; CDR3 protein: CAISLAGASNEQYF
D gene: TRBD2; V gene: TRBV7-3; J gene: TRBJ2-3; CDR3 DNA: TGTGCCAGCAGCTTAGGACTAGTATCAGATACGCAGTATTTT; CDR3 protein: CASSLGLVSDTQYF
D gene: -; V gene: TRBV5-1; J gene: TRBJ2-2; CDR3 DNA: TGCGCCAGCAGCCGTGGACTACCGAACACCGGGGAGCTGTTTTTT; CDR3 protein: CASSRGLPNTGELFF
D gene: -; V gene: TRBV6-1; J gene: TRBJ2-7; CDR3 DNA: TGTGCCAGCAGTGATTTTGCGGGAACCACCTACGAGCAGTACTTC; CDR3 protein: CASSDFAGTTYEQYF
D gene: TRBD2; V gene: TRBV9; J gene: TRBJ2-3; CDR3 DNA: TGTGCCAGCAGCCCTAGCGGGGGACTCACAGATACGCAGTATTTT; CDR3 protein: CASSPSGGLTDTQYF